This T cell receptor beta chain derives from a study of blood T cell repertoires in COVID-19 (dated by TCRdb to 2018 to 2021). For the wider study: Collaborator samples came from the United States, Italy and Spain and covered acute and convalescent phases of COVID-19. The prospective study material was composed of cDNA or gDNA derived from T cells, B-cell-depleted T cells, or PBMCs. Subjects who had been exposed to COVID-19, were actively infected with it, or had recovered from it provided the deeply sampled blood TCRbeta repertoires that made up the dataset. The repertoires were released in a freely available public database intended as a resource for research on the immune response to SARS-CoV-2. The samples were drawn from two sources: the first 160 participants of the ongoing ImmuneRACE study, and over 1,000 subjects contributed by 6 global collaborators. The sample metadata nearly always contained a de-identified subject ID, COVID-19 status, age in years and sex. Where available, HLA class I and class II types were taken from metadata supplied by the sample provider and were not determined by assay-based typing.

Whole blood was collected in K2EDTA tubes by collaborating institutions according to the institutions' own protocols. For TCRbeta analysis, collaborator samples were shipped as frozen whole blood, as isolated PBMCs, or as DNA extracted from either sample type. In the case of this clone: Its cognate antigen has yet to be identified. No base qualities exist here, and no much larger clone lies one base off it.

The immunoSEQ Assay, a bias-controlled multiplex PCR, was used to amplify TCRbeta CDR3 regions from genomic DNA. From the authors' description of their analysis: Nucleated cell counts per sample were estimated from amplification of reference gene primers within the assay. To quantify the absolute abundance of each unique TCRbeta CDR3 rearrangement, sequence reads were collapsed and filtered. Productive Simpson clonality was computed per sample as the square root of Simpson's diversity index over productive rearrangements. Drawn from immuneACCESS, this table holds only the in-frame rearrangements with V and J called that TCRdb kept. Clones are partly lost; checked studies trace under half to an unresolved V gene and leave the rest unexplained. The DNA gave D and trimming, while V, J and clone size come from that table. Within this sample are over 300,000 clones, with around 80% of them counted one time only. Roughly 1.2% of the sample lies in the top ten.

CDR1 DFQATT and CDR2 SNEGSKA were looked up in the germline V gene (reference sequence). The V and J ends are trimmed by 7 bases and 4 bases, leaving 10 bases between them. The CDR3 runs 11 residues from the cysteine to the phenylalanine. Just the 33-base CDR3 DNA is kept, in frame starting at base 1. Results and caveats for the whole study, not just this receptor: How much clinical and demographic metadata was included differed by source and by participant, and the metadata was provided uncurated.

Sequencing input: peripheral blood. The chain couples TRBV20-1 to TRBJ1-1; the D segment cannot be called with confidence. The receptor's source is a woman aged 45-65 years with acute or convalescent COVID-19. This receptor carries the CDR3 CSGFTGTEAFF. The DNA reads as follows: TGCAGTGGGTTCACGGGCACTGAAGCTTTCTTT.